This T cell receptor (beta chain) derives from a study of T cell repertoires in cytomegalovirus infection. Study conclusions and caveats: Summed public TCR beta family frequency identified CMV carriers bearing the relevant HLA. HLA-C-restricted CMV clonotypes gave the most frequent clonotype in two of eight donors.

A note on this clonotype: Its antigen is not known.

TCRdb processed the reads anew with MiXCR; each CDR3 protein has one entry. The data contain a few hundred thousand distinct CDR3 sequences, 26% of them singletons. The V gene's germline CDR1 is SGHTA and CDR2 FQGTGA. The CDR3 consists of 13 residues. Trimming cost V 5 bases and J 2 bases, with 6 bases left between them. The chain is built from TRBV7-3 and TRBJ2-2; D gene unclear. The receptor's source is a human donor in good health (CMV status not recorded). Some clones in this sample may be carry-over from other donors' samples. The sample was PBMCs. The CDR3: CASSRYNTGELFF. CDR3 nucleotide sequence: TGTGCCAGCAGCCGCTATAACACCGGGGAGCTGTTTTTT.